This T cell receptor (beta chain) was sequenced for a study of liver allograft versus peripheral blood T cells. On the study more broadly: T cell receptor repertoires in transplanted livers were compared with those in recipients' peripheral blood. Broader study findings: There were reportedly differences between T cell receptor repertoires inside liver allografts and those in peripheral blood.

TCRdb called the reads again in MiXCR, with one record for every CDR3 protein. There are a few thousand distinct CDR3 sequences in the sample; more than 13% occur only once, and around 2.8% lies in the top ten. The CDR3 contains 16 residues. V lost 1 base to trimming and J lost 4 bases, with 16 bases between them. Germline assignment: CDR1 MDHEN and CDR2 SYDVKM. The sample holds a few counts of this clonotype. Its cognate antigen is unknown. V and J are TRBV28 and TRBJ1-1, with D possibly TRBD1 on 5 matching bases. The source is a human patient who had a liver transplant. Certain T cells may be donor cells from the graft. Here the CDR3 DNA reads TGTGCCAGCAGTTTATTCGACAGCCGCCGGCCCACTGAAGCTTTCTTT. It yields the protein CASSLFDSRRPTEAFF.